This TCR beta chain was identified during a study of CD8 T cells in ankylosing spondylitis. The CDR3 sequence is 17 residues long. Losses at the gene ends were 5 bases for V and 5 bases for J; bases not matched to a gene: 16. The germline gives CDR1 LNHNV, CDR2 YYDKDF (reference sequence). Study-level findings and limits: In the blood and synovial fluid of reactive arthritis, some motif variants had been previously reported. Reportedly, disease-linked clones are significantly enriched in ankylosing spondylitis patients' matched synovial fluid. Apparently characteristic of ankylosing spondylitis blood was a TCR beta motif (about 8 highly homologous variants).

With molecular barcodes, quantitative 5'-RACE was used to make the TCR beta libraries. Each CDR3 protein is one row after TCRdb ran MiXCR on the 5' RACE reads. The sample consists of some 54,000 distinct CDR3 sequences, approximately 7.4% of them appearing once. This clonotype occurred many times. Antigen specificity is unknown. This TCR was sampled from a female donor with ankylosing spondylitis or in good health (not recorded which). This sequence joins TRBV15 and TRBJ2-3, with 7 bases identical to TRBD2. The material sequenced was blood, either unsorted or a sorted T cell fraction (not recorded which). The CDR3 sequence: CATSLLGEGTQGDTQYF. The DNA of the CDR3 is TGTGCCACCAGCCTCCTAGGGGAGGGAACTCAGGGAGATACGCAGTATTTT.